The T cell receptor beta chain described here comes from a study of blood T cells in healthy people across ages. V was clipped by 1 base and J by 4 bases, with 10 bases between them. This CDR3 has 14 amino acids. Germline V gene data show CDR1 as LGHNA and CDR2 as YSLEER. In this sample, this clonotype turned up many times. A sample-barcoded 5' primer and a J-beta primer mix were used in a second PCR of about 7 to 12 cycles. TCRdb reprocessed the 5' RACE reads via MiXCR and lists one record per CDR3 protein. The repertoire has roughly 1 million distinct CDR3 sequences, under 30% of them found once; the top ten carry approximately 0.79%. These sequences were also reported in another study, on T cells of mothers and their children.

The J gene is TRBJ1-1, the V gene TRBV4-3; D ambiguous. The sequence was obtained from a girl aged 2 to 10 in good health. Material for sequencing was blood. DNA of the CDR3: TGCGCCAGCAGCCAAGCGGGCAGAGGCACTGAAGCTTTCTTT. Protein sequence: CASSQAGRGTEAFF.